The text below deals with one T cell receptor (beta chain). About 100 mL of blood, on average, came from one heparinised draw per donor. The study reverse transcribed the entire isolated RNA, so it sequenced expressed TCRB transcripts. The protocol was immunoSEQ multiplex PCR, while the TCRdb copy is restricted to in-frame clones and leaves out a portion. The sample includes over 500,000 clones, 15% to 17% of them seen just once. The data are from a study of beta chain features in type 1 diabetes. This TCR derives from a man between 18 and 29 years old in good health. The sample comprised naive CD4+ T cells from blood.

CDR3 nucleotide sequence: TGTGCCAGCAGCCCCTCGCGCAATGAGCAGTTCTTC. Protein sequence: CASSPSRNEQFF. The gene calls are TRBV7-3 and TRBJ2-1; no definite D call. Germline CDR1 is SGHTA and CDR2 is FQGTGA. The CDR3 is 12 amino acids. Trimming took off 5 bases at V and 6 bases at J, with 8 bases between the two ends.